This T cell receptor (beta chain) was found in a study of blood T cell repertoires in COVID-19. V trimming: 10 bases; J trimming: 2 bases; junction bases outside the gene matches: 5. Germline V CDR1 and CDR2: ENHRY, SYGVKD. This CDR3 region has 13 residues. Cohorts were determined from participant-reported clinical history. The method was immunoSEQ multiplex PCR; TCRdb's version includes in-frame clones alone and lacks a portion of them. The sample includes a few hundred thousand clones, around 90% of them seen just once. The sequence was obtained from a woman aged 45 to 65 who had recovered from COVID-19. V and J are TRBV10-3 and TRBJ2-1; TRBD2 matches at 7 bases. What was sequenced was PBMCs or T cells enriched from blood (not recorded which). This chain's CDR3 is CATGGNTYNEQFF. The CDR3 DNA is TGTGCCACCGGGGGGAACACCTACAATGAGCAGTTCTTC.